This T cell receptor (beta chain) is from a study of T cell responses to AZD1222 COVID-19 vaccine. Study outcomes and limitations: Donors were chiefly white British, with a greater number of females, and clonal diversity was perhaps underestimated.

Germline CDR1 reads WNHNN; CDR2 reads SYGVQD (reference sequence). The CDR3 is made up of 15 amino acids. Clones were read by immunoSEQ multiplex PCR, and TCRdb kept only the in-frame ones, dropping some. The sample lists 150,000 to 200,000 clones; around 90% were seen once. On this clone: What it binds is not known. The junction and the germline gene differ at one end; a read error may be behind it. The identical CDR3 is also encoded by other nucleotide sequences in the sample.

This chain uses TRBV10-1 with TRBJ2-3; 9 bases map to TRBD1. Material: peripheral blood, obtained 28 days after the second AZD1222 dose. The sequence came from an adult who received the AZD1222 COVID-19 vaccine. CDR3 in amino acids: CASSDRGIRTDTQYF. The DNA for the CDR3 is TGTGCCAGCAGTGACAGGGGGATACGCACAGATACGCAGTATTTT.